The present T cell receptor (beta chain) was sequenced within a study of shared clonotypes between healthy human individuals. About the research overall: Per-donor plates numbered three CD4 naive, three CD4 memory, two CD8 naive and one CD8 memory.

A CD45RA-negative memory subset and a CD45RA+ naive subset were separated from the CD4+ cells. Concerning this clone itself: Its specificity is not known.

General observations from the study: Blood was the only sampled material, and tissue repertoires likely differ. A handful of donors shared roughly 5% of their naive CD4 clonotypes.

The repertoire was sequenced with immunoSEQ multiplex PCR; TCRdb's copy has only in-frame clones and lacks some. The data hold about 1.5 million clones, with 95% to 97% observed a single time. The germline V and J ends were trimmed by 5 bases and 1 base, with 17 bases remaining between them. The germline gives CDR1 SEHNR, CDR2 FQNEAQ (reference sequence). The CDR3 totals 17 residues. The V and J genes are TRBV7-9 and TRBJ1-4; perhaps TRBD1 as D (5 bases). Sequences were obtained from naive CD4+ T cells sorted from blood. Subset: CD45RA+ positively selected. This receptor was obtained from a man aged 25 to 40 in good health. This CDR3 is CASSPSSREVTNEKLFF. DNA of the CDR3: TGTGCCAGCAGCCCTAGTTCCAGGGAGGTAACTAATGAAAAACTGTTTTTT. The variable domain in full, with the rest retrieved from reference TRBV7-9 and TRBJ1-4, is DTGVSQNPRHKITKRGQNVTFRCDPISEHNRLYWYRQTLGQGPEFLTYFQNEAQLEKSRLLSDRFSAERPKGSFSTLEIQRTEQGDSAMYLCASSPSSREVTNEKLFFGSGTQLSVL.